This T cell receptor (beta chain) is drawn from a study of cytomegalovirus exposure and HLA in healthy donors. Turning to the study itself: 81% of roughly 430 genotyped donors fell in the Caucasian-associated ancestry cluster.

The CDR3 has 14 amino acids. V dropped 3 bases and J dropped 10 bases, with 16 bases sitting between them. Germline V gives CDR1 KGHSH, CDR2 LQKENI. Healthy bone marrow donors made up the cohort. Regarding this clone: The antigen is not known.

The PCR made use of 60 Vbeta and 13 Jbeta primers. Original data processing: As a later analysis found, there were 80 million or so unique TCR beta chains, of which around 9.9 million were shared. Using immunoSEQ multiplex PCR, the repertoire was profiled, and TCRdb retains in-frame clones only, with some absent. The DNA gave D and trimming, while V, J and clone size come from that table. The data contain about 94,000 clones, around 74% of them singletons. General study results and limits: For TCR beta chains, V- and J-gene trimming was later linked to a missense DCLRE1C variant.

The material sequenced was PBMCs. This sequence originates from a man aged 35 to 55 in good health and CMV-seropositive. The gene calls are TRBV18 and TRBJ2-1; perhaps TRBD2 as D (6 bases). The CDR3 coding sequence is TGTGCCAGCTCACCCGGCAGTCGGGAGAACGAGCAGTTCTTC. Translating gives CASSPGSRENEQFF.